Presented here are 29 T cell receptor beta chains from one specimen sequenced in a study of CD8 T cells in ankylosing spondylitis. A single record per CDR3 protein comes from TCRdb applying MiXCR to the 5' RACE reads. This table holds 300,000 to 400,000 distinct CDR3 sequences, about 14% found once. Material: blood, either unsorted or a sorted T cell fraction (not recorded which). Receptors were obtained from a male donor with ankylosing spondylitis or in good health (not recorded which).

The chain combines TRBV6-1 with TRBJ1-1; unclear D gene. With 6 bases removed from V and 4 bases from J, the gap between germline ends came to 15 bases. Germline V lookup: CDR1 MNHNS, CDR2 SASEGT. The CDR3 is 14 amino acids. The DNA for the CDR3 is TGTGCCAGCAGGGCCGGCACCTTTTTCACTGAAGCTTTCTTT. The encoded protein is CASRAGTFFTEAFF.

This clonotype was counted a few times. The chain links TRBV5-1 to TRBJ2-2; TRBD1 matches 10 bases. CDR1 SGHRS and CDR2 YFSETQ come from the germline V gene. J gave up 6 bases and V 0 bases, and 2 bases lay outside the gene matches. The CDR3 runs 15 residues. DNA of the CDR3: TGCGCCAGCAGCTTGGGGGACAGGGGATCCGGGGAGCTGTTTTTT. Translated, it gives CASSLGDRGSGELFF. Combining the CDR3 with reference TRBV5-1 and TRBJ2-2 gives the whole variable domain KAGVTQTPRYLIKTRGQQVTLSCSPISGHRSVSWYQQTPGQGLQFLFEYFSETQRNKGNFPGRFSGRQFSNSRSEMNVSTLELGDSALYLCASSLGDRGSGELFFGEGSRLTVL.

The chain combines TRBV27 with TRBJ1-4; 11 nucleotides line up with TRBD1. Losses at the gene ends were 7 bases for V and 8 bases for J; bases not matched to a gene: 6. Germline V gene data show CDR1 as MNHEY and CDR2 as SMNVEV (reference sequence). This CDR3 spans 14 amino acids. CDR3 amino acids: CASKMGQGGEKLFF. In DNA form, the CDR3 reads TGTGCCAGCAAAATGGGACAGGGGGGAGAAAAACTGTTTTTT. Full variable domain (outside the CDR3, taken from reference TRBV27 and TRBJ1-4): EAQVTQNPRYLITVTGKKLTVTCSQNMNHEYMSWYRQDPGLGLRQIYYSMNVEVTDKGDVPEGYKVSRKEKRNFPLILESPSPNQTSLYFCASKMGQGGEKLFFGSGTQLSVL.

The gene calls are TRBV4-1 and TRBJ2-7; D is undetermined. The V gene lost 4 bases and the J gene lost 3 bases, with 13 bases spanning the gap. The V gene's germline CDR1 is MGHRA and CDR2 YSYEKL. The CDR3 has 14 residues. CDR3 loop: CASSPSARNYEQYF. For the CDR3, the DNA is TGCGCCAGCAGCCCCTCGGCCCGGAACTACGAGCAGTACTTC.

The chain uses TRBV10-3 and TRBJ2-3; D unclear. The V end lost 5 bases, the J end lost 1 base, and 4 bases lay between the germline ends. The CDR3 is 12 residues long. Germline lookup yields CDR1 ENHRY and CDR2 SYGVKD. The CDR3 spells CAISTGTDTQYF. DNA of the CDR3: TGTGCCATCAGTACTGGCACAGATACGCAGTATTTT.

The chain joins TRBV10-1 to TRBJ2-3; 9 bases align to TRBD2. The V segment lost 5 bases and the J segment 1 base; nucleotides outside the gene matches: 7. The CDR3 has 16 amino acids. Per germline, CDR1 WNHNN and CDR2 SYGVQD (reference sequence). For the CDR3, the DNA is TGCGCCAGCAGTCCGAAACTAGCGGGTCGCACAGATACGCAGTATTTT. This sequence encodes CASSPKLAGRTDTQYF.

This chain uses TRBV20-1 with TRBJ2-5; D may be TRBD1 or TRBD2 (5 bases each). In germline, CDR1 is DFQATT, CDR2 SNEGSKA (reference sequence). V was clipped by 5 bases and J by 4 bases, with 14 bases between them. This CDR3 is built from 13 residues. CDR3 coding DNA: TGCAGTGCTGCGGACGGTGGGGGAGAGACCCAGTACTTC. Amino acid sequence: CSAADGGGETQYF.

The table lists this clonotype with a few counts. J is TRBJ2-4 and V is TRBV11-2, with 12 bases that match TRBD2. The length of the CDR3 is 16 residues. The junction had 9 bases not matched to a gene; V was cut back by 5 bases and J by 7 bases. Germline V gives CDR1 SGHAT, CDR2 FQNNGV. This chain's CDR3 is CASSPRLAGDGNIQYF. CDR3 in DNA: TGTGCCAGCAGCCCGAGACTAGCGGGAGATGGGAACATTCAGTACTTC.

This clonotype was recorded a few times. The J gene is TRBJ2-1, the V gene TRBV27; TRBD1 might be the D (9 bases). V lost 1 base and J lost 8, with 18 bases in between. The CDR3 is 16 amino acids. Germline V gene data show CDR1 as MNHEY and CDR2 as SMNVEV (reference sequence). For the CDR3, the DNA is TGTGCCAGCAGTTTATTAGGGCGGGGGGACAGGGATGAGCAGTTCTTC. This gives the protein CASSLLGRGDRDEQFF.

This chain connects TRBV5-1 to TRBJ2-5; no reliable D call. This CDR3 comprises 15 residues. The germline V gene encodes CDR1 SGHRS and CDR2 YFSETQ. Trimming removed 4 bases from V and 5 bases from J, with 18 bases in between. The CDR3 loop reads CASSVEPHPAETQYF. In DNA, the CDR3 is TGCGCCAGCAGCGTGGAGCCCCACCCAGCGGAGACCCAGTACTTC.

CDR3 in amino acids: CSVGLNADTQYF. The CDR3 nucleotides read TGCAGCGTGGGATTGAACGCAGATACGCAGTATTTT. This sequence joins TRBV29-1 and TRBJ2-3; D unclear. V was pared by 6 bases and J by 4 bases, with 11 bases between. The CDR3 spans 12 residues. Germline V gene data show CDR1 as SQVTM and CDR2 as ANQGSEA.

J is TRBJ2-6 and V is TRBV3-1, with D possibly TRBD2 on 5 matching bases. The CDR3 loop spans 17 amino acids. Trimming removed 4 bases from V and 0 bases from J, with 13 bases in between. The V gene's germline CDR1 is LGHDT and CDR2 YNNKEL (reference sequence). The CDR3 loop is CASSPPGKLSGANVLTF. In DNA, the CDR3 is TGTGCCAGCAGCCCGCCGGGAAAACTCTCTGGGGCCAACGTCCTGACTTTC.

Many counts were recorded for this clonotype. This chain links TRBV12-3 or TRBV12-4 with TRBJ2-2, with a tentative D call TRBD1 (5 bases). The CDR3 runs to 14 residues. The V end was cut by 6 bases, the J end by 3 bases, with 11 bases between. The CDR3 protein is CASSLAGYTGELFF. As DNA, the CDR3 is TGTGCCAGCAGCTTGGCAGGGTACACCGGGGAGCTGTTTTTT.

The table lists this clonotype with many counts. The CDR3 loop is CASSLWGQDTEAFF. The CDR3 DNA reads TGTGCCAGCAGTTTATGGGGGCAGGACACTGAAGCTTTCTTT. V gene TRBV12-3 or TRBV12-4 combines with J gene TRBJ1-1; D is possibly TRBD1 (6 bases). V gave up 2 bases and J gave up 3 bases, with 10 bases separating them. This CDR3 region has 14 residues.

The J gene is TRBJ2-1, the V gene TRBV3-1, with 12 bases that match TRBD2. Per germline, CDR1 LGHDT and CDR2 YNNKEL (reference sequence). The length of the CDR3 is 19 residues. The CDR3 region is CTFRPSGGVISSSYNEQFF. The CDR3 nucleotides are TGTACCTTCAGGCCTAGCGGGGGGGTAATTTCCAGCTCCTACAATGAGCAGTTCTTC.

The chain uses TRBV29-1 and TRBJ1-1; TRBD1 might be the D (5 bases). CDR1 is SQVTM and CDR2 is ANQGSEA in the germline V gene. The CDR3 covers 14 residues. Trimming took off 4 bases at V and 2 bases at J, with 14 bases between the two ends. The CDR3 reads CSVAPRGLNTEAFF. CDR3 nucleotides: TGCAGCGTTGCCCCTAGGGGCCTCAACACTGAAGCTTTCTTT.

The rearrangement uses TRBV7-2 and TRBJ1-2, with D perhaps TRBD1 (6 bases). V gave up 1 base and J gave up 2 bases, with 11 bases separating them. Germline CDR1 is SGHTA and CDR2 is FQGNSA. The CDR3 is made up of 15 amino acids. CDR3 in amino acids: CASSLEGGKNYGYTF. Written as DNA, the CDR3 is TGTGCCAGCAGCTTAGAGGGGGGAAAGAACTATGGCTACACCTTC.

This clonotype occurred a few times. The V gene is TRBV5-1, the J gene TRBJ2-2, with 14 bases that match TRBD2. CDR1 is SGHRS, CDR2 YFSETQ, per germline. With 0 bases clipped from V and 4 bases from J, the junction kept 2 bases outside the gene matches. The CDR3 covers 17 residues. In nucleotides, the CDR3 is TGCGCCAGCAGCTTGGCCGGACTAGCGGGGGGCACCGGGGAGCTGTTTTTT. It specifies CASSLAGLAGGTGELFF.

This clonotype was seen many times. The chain has TRBV5-1 and TRBJ1-1, with D perhaps matching TRBD1 (5 bases). CDR3 length: 15 residues. V was clipped by 4 bases and J by 1 base, with 14 bases between them. The germline V gene encodes CDR1 SGHRS and CDR2 YFSETQ. This CDR3 is CASSASGRGNTEAFF. Written as DNA, the CDR3 is TGCGCCAGCAGCGCTTCGGGACGGGGGAACACTGAAGCTTTCTTT.

This chain connects TRBV12-3 or TRBV12-4 to TRBJ2-7, with a weak D call TRBD2 (6 bases). The length of the CDR3 is 15 residues. The V and J ends lost 1 base and 6 bases respectively, with 16 bases between them. CDR3 loop: CASSLGGGVIFEQYF. The DNA for the CDR3 is TGTGCCAGCAGTTTAGGCGGAGGGGTAATTTTCGAGCAGTACTTC.

This clonotype was observed a handful of times. This chain links TRBV6-1 with TRBJ1-1; D unresolved. V was clipped by 6 bases and J by 2 bases, with 10 bases between them. The germline gives CDR1 MNHNS, CDR2 SASEGT. The CDR3 loop spans 13 amino acids. The CDR3 region is CASRATVNTEAFF. As DNA, the CDR3 is TGTGCCAGCAGAGCTACGGTAAACACTGAAGCTTTCTTT.

This clonotype appeared a few times. The J gene is TRBJ2-1, the V gene TRBV18; 9 positions agree with TRBD2. The germline CDR1 and CDR2 sequences are KGHSH and LQKENI. The CDR3 is made up of 17 amino acids. V shed 1 base, J shed 0 bases, and the junction held 4 bases outside the gene matches. Here the CDR3 DNA reads TGTGCCAGCTCACCACTGGTTAGCGGGAGCTCCTACAATGAGCAGTTCTTC. This encodes CASSPLVSGSSYNEQFF.

This clonotype was recorded a few times. The V call is TRBV5-5, the J call TRBJ2-2; no firm D call. Trimming stripped 7 bases from V and 0 bases from J, with 4 bases between. Germline V gene lookup returns CDR1 SGHKS and CDR2 YYEKEE (reference sequence). The CDR3 is made up of 12 amino acids. CDR3 DNA sequence: TGTGCCAGCGGAGCGAACACCGGGGAGCTGTTTTTT. It is translated as CASGANTGELFF.

This clonotype was detected a few times. In DNA form, the CDR3 reads TGTGCCATCAGTGAGTCTCAGCCTGGGCTTGGCTACACCTTC. Encoded protein: CAISESQPGLGYTF. The chain joins TRBV10-3 to TRBJ1-2; no clear D gene. The CDR3 loop spans 14 amino acids. Germline V gives CDR1 ENHRY, CDR2 SYGVKD. The V end lost 0 bases, the J end lost 7 bases, and 12 bases lay between the germline ends.

This clonotype was seen a few times. The chain links TRBV11-2 to TRBJ2-7; perhaps D is TRBD1 or TRBD2 (5 bases each). This CDR3 spans 16 amino acids. CDR1 is SGHAT and CDR2 is FQNNGV in the germline V gene. The germline V and J ends were trimmed by 5 bases and 0 bases, with 17 bases remaining between them. CDR3 amino acids: CASSPSLLGDSYEQYF. CDR3 bases: TGTGCCAGCAGCCCCTCCCTACTAGGGGACTCCTACGAGCAGTACTTC.

There are a few counts of this clonotype. V is TRBV2 and J is TRBJ2-1; 9 positions agree with TRBD2. Unmatched junction bases numbered 5, after V lost 0 bases and J lost 8 bases. This CDR3 is built from 15 residues. From germline, CDR1 is SNHLY and CDR2 FYNNEI. CDR3 nucleotide sequence: TGTGCCAGCAGTGAAGCGACGCGGGGGGGCTATGAGCAGTTCTTC. Translated: CASSEATRGGYEQFF. The variable domain in full, completed from reference TRBV2 and TRBJ2-1, reads EPEVTQTPSHQVTQMGQEVILRCVPISNHLYFYWYRQILGQKVEFLVSFYNNEISEKSEIFDDQFSVERPDGSNFTLKIRSTKLEDSAMYFCASSEATRGGYEQFFGPGTRLTVL.

This clonotype was detected a few times. The chain combines TRBV3-1 with TRBJ2-1; D possibly corresponds to TRBD2 (7 bases). V was cut by 4 bases and J by 1 base, with 20 bases left in between. Germline values: CDR1 LGHDT, CDR2 YNNKEL (reference sequence). There are 18 residues in the CDR3. CDR3: CASSLADGGRGSYNEQFF. The CDR3 coding sequence is TGTGCCAGCAGCCTCGCGGATGGAGGGAGGGGGTCCTACAATGAGCAGTTCTTC.

V is TRBV20-1 and J is TRBJ2-1; 11 positions agree with TRBD2. Germline trimming cut 0 bases from V and 7 bases from J; bases unmatched to any gene: 8. CDR3 length: 16 residues. From germline, CDR1 is DFQATT and CDR2 SNEGSKA (reference sequence). For the CDR3, the DNA is TGCAGTGCTAGAGATCCACTAGCGGGAGAGCGGAATGAGCAGTTCTTC. It translates to CSARDPLAGERNEQFF.

This clonotype was counted at least ten times. This chain uses TRBV5-1 with TRBJ2-7; 7 positions agree with TRBD2. V dropped 5 bases and J dropped 4; count of bases not matched to a gene: 12. Germline V gene sequence: CDR1 SGHRS, CDR2 YFSETQ. The length of the CDR3 is 15 residues. CDR3 sequence reads: CASSPLPGREYEQYF. Written as DNA, the CDR3 is TGCGCCAGCAGTCCCCTCCCGGGGAGGGAGTACGAGCAGTACTTC.